The 12 T cell receptor beta chains listed next were all sequenced from one sample in a study of OX40 agonist ivuxolimab in advanced cancers. Measured with immunoSEQ multiplex PCR; TCRdb has only the in-frame clones, and not every one. The data contain tens of thousands of clones, roughly 87% of them singletons. Material: CD4+ or CD8+ T cells sorted from blood, obtained in a trial of the OX40 agonist ivuxolimab. The receptors were gathered from an adult with an advanced solid tumor such as melanoma, head and neck, liver or kidney cancer.

The chain couples TRBV5-4 to TRBJ2-7, with 8 bases lining up with TRBD2. The V gene's germline CDR1 is SGHNT and CDR2 YYREEE (reference sequence). CDR3 length equals 14 residues. Unmatched junction bases numbered 10, after V lost 4 bases and J lost 7 bases. The CDR3 loop reads CASSPPGGLGEQYF. DNA for the CDR3: TGTGCCAGCAGCCCGCCGGGGGGGCTGGGAGAGCAGTACTTC.

The genes are TRBV11-2 and TRBJ1-6; D gene unclear. Trimming stripped 3 bases from V and 4 bases from J, with 7 bases between. Per germline, CDR1 SGHAT and CDR2 FQNNGV. CDR3 size: 14 residues. CDR3 sequence reads: CASSLGMYNSPLHF. In DNA, the CDR3 is TGTGCCAGCAGCTTGGGCATGTATAATTCACCCCTCCACTTT.

This clone appeared a single time. V is TRBV12-2 and J is TRBJ2-2. TRBV12-2 is a listed pseudogene. CDR3 length: 14 residues. CDR3 bases: TGTGCCAGCAGCCCCTTAGGAAACACCGGGGAGCTGTTTTTT. This gives the protein CASSPLGNTGELFF.

The V gene is TRBV5-6, the J gene TRBJ2-5, with a tentative D call TRBD1 (6 bases). The CDR3 loop spans 15 amino acids. The V gene lost 1 base and the J gene lost 1 base, with 11 bases spanning the gap. Germline V gene lookup returns CDR1 SGHDT and CDR2 YYEEEE. The CDR3 reads CASSLFRGTQETQYF. DNA for the CDR3: TGTGCCAGCAGCTTGTTCAGGGGAACCCAAGAGACCCAGTACTTC.

The J gene is TRBJ2-1, the V gene TRBV5-4; 9 nucleotides agree with TRBD1. This CDR3 comprises 15 residues. CDR1 and CDR2 from the germline V gene are SGHNT and YYREEE (reference sequence). The junction had 6 bases not matched to a gene; V was cut back by 4 bases and J by 4 bases. The CDR3 loop is CASSLGQGGYNEQFF. The CDR3 DNA follows: TGTGCCAGCAGCCTGGGACAGGGAGGATACAATGAGCAGTTCTTC.

The chain links TRBV9 to TRBJ2-3; the D call may be TRBD1 or TRBD2 (5 bases each). Germline-derived CDR1 and CDR2 are SGDLS and YYNGEE. Trimming left V 4 bases short and J 2 bases short, with 8 bases between. The CDR3 length is 13 residues. CDR3 sequence: CASSLGTTDTQYF. CDR3 DNA sequence: TGTGCCAGCAGCTTGGGGACCACAGATACGCAGTATTTT.

The chain employs TRBV7-9 and TRBJ1-1; D unresolved. This CDR3 spans 15 amino acids. Germline V gene lookup returns CDR1 SEHNR and CDR2 FQNEAQ (reference sequence). Trimming took off 1 base at V and 0 bases at J, with 9 bases between the two ends. CDR3 region: CASSLVTIMNTEAFF. In DNA form, the CDR3 reads TGTGCCAGCAGCTTAGTAACCATCATGAACACTGAAGCTTTCTTT.

This clone is a singleton in its sample. This sequence joins TRBV4-3 and TRBJ2-7; no firm D call. The CDR3 is 14 residues long. CDR1 and CDR2 (germline): LGHNA, YSLEER. Trimming stripped 0 bases from V and 3 bases from J, with 9 bases between. The CDR3 loop is CASSQDRSGYEQYF. DNA for the CDR3: TGCGCCAGCAGCCAAGATCGATCAGGCTACGAGCAGTACTTC.

CDR3 coding DNA: TGTGCCAGCAGTTTCCGACTAGCGGGCGCACAGCAGACCCAGTACTTC. Encoded protein: CASSFRLAGAQQTQYF. The chain has TRBV27 and TRBJ2-5; TRBD2 matches 10 bases. The germline V gene encodes CDR1 MNHEY and CDR2 SMNVEV (reference sequence). The CDR3 consists of 16 residues. V was pared by 3 bases and J by 6 bases, with 10 bases of the junction left unmatched.

The chain links TRBV27 to TRBJ2-3, with 11 bases aligning to TRBD2. CDR1 MNHEY and CDR2 SMNVEV come from the germline V gene (reference sequence). The CDR3 sequence is 15 residues long. Trimming took 7 bases from V and 8 from J; bases not matched to a gene: 11. The DNA of the CDR3 is TGTGCCAGCACCGTGACTAGCGGGGTTGTAGCTACGCAGTATTTT. This sequence encodes CASTVTSGVVATQYF.

The chain is built from TRBV18 and TRBJ1-2, with D perhaps TRBD1 (5 bases). Germline V gene sequence: CDR1 KGHSH, CDR2 LQKENI. V lost 0 bases to trimming and J lost 4 bases, with 18 bases between them. The length of the CDR3 is 17 residues. Here the CDR3 reads CASSPPFGTEGIYGYTF. DNA of the CDR3: TGTGCCAGCTCACCACCTTTCGGGACGGAGGGGATCTATGGCTACACCTTC.

The chain recombines TRBV21-1 with TRBJ2-7; TRBD2 is the table's D call and was not checked against the DNA. TRBV21-1 is flagged as a pseudogene. The CDR3 consists of 16 residues. The CDR3 coding sequence is TGTGCCAGCAGCAAAGCTCGGGGGACCGACCCCTACGAGCAGTACTTC. This sequence encodes CASSKARGTDPYEQYF.